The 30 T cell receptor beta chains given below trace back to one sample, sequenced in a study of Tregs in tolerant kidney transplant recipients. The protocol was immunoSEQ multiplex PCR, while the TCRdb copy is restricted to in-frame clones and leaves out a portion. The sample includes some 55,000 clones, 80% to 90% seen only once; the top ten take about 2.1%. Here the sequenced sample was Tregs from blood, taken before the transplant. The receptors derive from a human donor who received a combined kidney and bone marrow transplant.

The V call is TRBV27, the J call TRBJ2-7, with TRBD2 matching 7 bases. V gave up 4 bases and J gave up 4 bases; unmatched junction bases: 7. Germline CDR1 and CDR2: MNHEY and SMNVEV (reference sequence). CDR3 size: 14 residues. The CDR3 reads CASSYQGGAYEQYF. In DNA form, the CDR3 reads TGTGCCAGCAGTTACCAGGGAGGGGCTTACGAGCAGTACTTC.

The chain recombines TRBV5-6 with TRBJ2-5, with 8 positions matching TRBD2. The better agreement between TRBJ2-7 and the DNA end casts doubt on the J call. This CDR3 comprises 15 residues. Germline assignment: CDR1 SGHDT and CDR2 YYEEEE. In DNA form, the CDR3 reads TGTGCCAGCAGCCTTGGCCCCGGGGGGGGGCGCGAGCAGTACTTC. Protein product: CASSLGPGGGREQYF.

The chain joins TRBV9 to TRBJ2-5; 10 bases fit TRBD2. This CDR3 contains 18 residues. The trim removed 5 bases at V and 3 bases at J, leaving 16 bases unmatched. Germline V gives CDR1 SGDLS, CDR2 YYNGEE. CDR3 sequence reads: CASSEHRNLAGEEETQYF. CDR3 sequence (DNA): TGTGCCAGCAGTGAACACCGAAACCTAGCGGGAGAGGAAGAGACCCAGTACTTC. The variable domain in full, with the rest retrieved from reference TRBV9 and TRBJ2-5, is DSGVTQTPKHLITATGQRVTLRCSPRSGDLSVYWYQQSLDQGLQFLIQYYNGEERAKGNILERFSAQQFPDLHSELNLSSLELGDSALYFCASSEHRNLAGEEETQYFGPGTRLLVL.

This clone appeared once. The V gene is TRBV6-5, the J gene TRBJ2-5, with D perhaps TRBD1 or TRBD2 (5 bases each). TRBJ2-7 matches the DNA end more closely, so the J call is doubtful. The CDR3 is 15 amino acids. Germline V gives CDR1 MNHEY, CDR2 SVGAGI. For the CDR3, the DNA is TGTGCCAGCAGCCCAGGGACCTCCGGCTCCTACGAGCAGTACTTC. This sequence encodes CASSPGTSGSYEQYF.

CDR3: CASRDSYEQYF. The CDR3 region has the DNA TGTGCCAGCAGGGACTCCTACGAGCAGTACTTC. The chain links TRBV2 to TRBJ2-7, with D uncertain. This CDR3 comprises 11 residues. Between the trimmed V and J ends, which lost 6 bases and 0 bases, there was a span of 3 bases. CDR1 SNHLY and CDR2 FYNNEI come from the germline V gene.

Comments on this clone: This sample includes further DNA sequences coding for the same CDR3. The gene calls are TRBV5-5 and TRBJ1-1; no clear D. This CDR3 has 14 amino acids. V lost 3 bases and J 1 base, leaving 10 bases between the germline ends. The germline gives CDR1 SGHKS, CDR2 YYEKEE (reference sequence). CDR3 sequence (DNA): TGTGCCAGCAGCTCTCGGACGGGGAACACTGAAGCTTTCTTT. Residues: CASSSRTGNTEAFF.

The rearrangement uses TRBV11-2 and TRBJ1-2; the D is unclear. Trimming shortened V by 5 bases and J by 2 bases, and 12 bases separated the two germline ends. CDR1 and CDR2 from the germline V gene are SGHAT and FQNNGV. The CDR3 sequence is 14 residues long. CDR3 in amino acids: CASSPDPGNYGYTF. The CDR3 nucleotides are TGTGCCAGCAGCCCAGATCCGGGGAACTATGGCTACACCTTC.

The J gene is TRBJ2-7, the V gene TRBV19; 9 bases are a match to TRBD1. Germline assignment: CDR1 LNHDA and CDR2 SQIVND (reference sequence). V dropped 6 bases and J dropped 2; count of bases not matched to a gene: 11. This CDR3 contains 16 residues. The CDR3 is CASSHGAGTGTYEQYF. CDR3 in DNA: TGTGCCAGTAGCCATGGCGCCGGGACAGGGACCTACGAGCAGTACTTC.

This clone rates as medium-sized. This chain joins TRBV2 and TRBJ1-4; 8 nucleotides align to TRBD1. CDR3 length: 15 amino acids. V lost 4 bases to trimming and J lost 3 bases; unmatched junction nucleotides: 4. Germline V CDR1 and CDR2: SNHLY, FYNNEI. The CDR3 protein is CASSGPTGANEKLFF. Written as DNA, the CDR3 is TGTGCCAGCAGTGGTCCGACAGGGGCTAATGAAAAACTGTTTTTT.

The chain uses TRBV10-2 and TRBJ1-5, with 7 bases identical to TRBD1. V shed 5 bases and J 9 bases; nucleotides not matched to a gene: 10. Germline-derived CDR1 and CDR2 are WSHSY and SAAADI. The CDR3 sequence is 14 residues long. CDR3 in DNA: TGCGCCAGCAGTTCCACAGGGGCCGCAGGGCCCCAGCATTTT. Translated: CASSSTGAAGPQHF.

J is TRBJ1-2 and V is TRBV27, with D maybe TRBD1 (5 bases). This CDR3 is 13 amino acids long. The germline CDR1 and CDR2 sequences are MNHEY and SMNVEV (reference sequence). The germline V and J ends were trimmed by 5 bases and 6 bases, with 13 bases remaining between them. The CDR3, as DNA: TGTGCCAGCAGTGCCCCGAGGGGAAATGGCTACACCTTC. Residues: CASSAPRGNGYTF.

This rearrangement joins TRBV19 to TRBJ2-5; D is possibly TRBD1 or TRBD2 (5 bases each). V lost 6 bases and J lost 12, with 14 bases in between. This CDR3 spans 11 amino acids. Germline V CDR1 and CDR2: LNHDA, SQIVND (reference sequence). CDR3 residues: CASRGPVEEYF. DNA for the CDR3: TGTGCCAGTAGGGGACCAGTGGAGGAGTACTTC.

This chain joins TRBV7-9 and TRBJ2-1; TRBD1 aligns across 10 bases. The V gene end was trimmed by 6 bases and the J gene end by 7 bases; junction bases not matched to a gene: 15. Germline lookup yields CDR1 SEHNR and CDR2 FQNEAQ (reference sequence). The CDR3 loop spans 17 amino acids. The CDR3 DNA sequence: TGTGCCAGCAGTGAACACAAGGGACAGGGGAAGCTAAATGAGCAGTTCTTC. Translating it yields CASSEHKGQGKLNEQFF.

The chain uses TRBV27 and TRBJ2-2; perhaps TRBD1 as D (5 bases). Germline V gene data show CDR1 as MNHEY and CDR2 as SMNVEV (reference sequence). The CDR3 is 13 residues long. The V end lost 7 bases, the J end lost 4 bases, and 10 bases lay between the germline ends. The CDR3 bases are TGTGCCAGCACGGGCAGGGTCACCGGGGAGCTGTTTTTT. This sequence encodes CASTGRVTGELFF.

The CDR3 nucleotides read TGTGCCAGCAGTTACACCGGAGGGGGCGATGAAAAACTGTTTTTT. Its translation: CASSYTGGGDEKLFF. This chain links TRBV6-5 with TRBJ1-4; 7 bases match TRBD1. Unmatched junction bases numbered 6, after V lost 2 bases and J lost 6 bases. The V gene's germline CDR1 is MNHEY and CDR2 SVGAGI. This CDR3 contains 15 residues.

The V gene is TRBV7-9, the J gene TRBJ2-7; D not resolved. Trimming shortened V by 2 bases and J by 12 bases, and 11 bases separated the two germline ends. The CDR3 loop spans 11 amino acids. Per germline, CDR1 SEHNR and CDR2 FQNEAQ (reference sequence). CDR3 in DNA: TGTGCCAGCAGCTTACTCGGCTCCCCGTACTTC. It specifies CASSLLGSPYF.

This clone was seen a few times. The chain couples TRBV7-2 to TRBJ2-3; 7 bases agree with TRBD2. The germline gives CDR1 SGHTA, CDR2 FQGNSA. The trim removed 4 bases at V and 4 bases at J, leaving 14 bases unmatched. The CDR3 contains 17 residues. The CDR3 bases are TGTGCCAGCAGCTCCAGTATACGGGGGGAGGGCCCAGATACGCAGTATTTT. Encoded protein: CASSSSIRGEGPDTQYF. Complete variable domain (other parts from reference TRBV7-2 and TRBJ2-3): GAGVSQSPSNKVTEKGKDVELRCDPISGHTALYWYRQSLGQGLEFLIYFQGNSAPDKSGLPSDRFSAERTGGSVSTLTIQRTQQEDSAVYLCASSSSIRGEGPDTQYFGPGTRLTVL.

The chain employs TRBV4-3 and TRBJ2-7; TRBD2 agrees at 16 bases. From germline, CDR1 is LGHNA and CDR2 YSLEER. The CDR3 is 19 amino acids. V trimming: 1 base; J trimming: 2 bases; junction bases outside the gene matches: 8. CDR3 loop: CASSQGPGLAGGPAYEQYF. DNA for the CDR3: TGCGCCAGCAGCCAAGGCCCGGGACTAGCGGGAGGGCCGGCCTACGAGCAGTACTTC.

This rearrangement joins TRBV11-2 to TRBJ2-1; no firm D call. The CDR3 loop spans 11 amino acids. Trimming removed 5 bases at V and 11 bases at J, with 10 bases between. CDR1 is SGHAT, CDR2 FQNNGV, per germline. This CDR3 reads CASSTMGQQFF. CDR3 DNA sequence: TGTGCCAGCAGCACCATGGGTCAGCAGTTCTTC.

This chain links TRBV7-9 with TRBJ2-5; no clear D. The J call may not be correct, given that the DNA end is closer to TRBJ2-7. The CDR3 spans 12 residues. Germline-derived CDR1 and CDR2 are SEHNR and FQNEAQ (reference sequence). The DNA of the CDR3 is TGTGCCAGCAGCACGACCGGATACGAGCAGTACTTC. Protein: CASSTTGYEQYF.

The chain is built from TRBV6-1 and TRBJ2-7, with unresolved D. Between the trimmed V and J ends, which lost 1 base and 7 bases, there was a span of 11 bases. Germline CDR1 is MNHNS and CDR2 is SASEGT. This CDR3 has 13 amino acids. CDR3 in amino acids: CASSEGAAVEQYF. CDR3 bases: TGTGCCAGCAGTGAAGGGGCAGCTGTGGAGCAGTACTTC.

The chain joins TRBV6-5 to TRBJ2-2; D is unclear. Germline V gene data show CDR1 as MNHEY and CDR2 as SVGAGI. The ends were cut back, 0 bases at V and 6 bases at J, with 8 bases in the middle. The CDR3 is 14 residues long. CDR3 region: CASSYSWSAGELFF. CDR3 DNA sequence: TGTGCCAGCAGTTACTCATGGTCGGCCGGGGAGCTGTTTTTT.

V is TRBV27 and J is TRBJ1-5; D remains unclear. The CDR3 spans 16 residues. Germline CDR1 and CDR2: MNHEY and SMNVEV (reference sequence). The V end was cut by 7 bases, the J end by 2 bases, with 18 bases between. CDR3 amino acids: CASTLGVRECNQPQHF. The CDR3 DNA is TGTGCCAGCACCCTCGGTGTTAGGGAATGCAATCAGCCCCAGCATTTT.

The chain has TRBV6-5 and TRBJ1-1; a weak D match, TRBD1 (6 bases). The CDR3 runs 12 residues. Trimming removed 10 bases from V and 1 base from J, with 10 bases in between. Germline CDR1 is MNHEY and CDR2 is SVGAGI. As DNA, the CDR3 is TGTGCCACCTCGACAGGGAACACTGAAGCTTTCTTT. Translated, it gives CATSTGNTEAFF.

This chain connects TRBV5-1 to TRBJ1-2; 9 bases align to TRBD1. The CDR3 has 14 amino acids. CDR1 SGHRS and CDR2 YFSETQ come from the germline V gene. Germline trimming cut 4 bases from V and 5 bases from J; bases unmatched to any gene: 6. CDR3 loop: CASSLLGQGYGYTF. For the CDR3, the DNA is TGCGCCAGCAGCCTCCTGGGACAGGGTTATGGCTACACCTTC.

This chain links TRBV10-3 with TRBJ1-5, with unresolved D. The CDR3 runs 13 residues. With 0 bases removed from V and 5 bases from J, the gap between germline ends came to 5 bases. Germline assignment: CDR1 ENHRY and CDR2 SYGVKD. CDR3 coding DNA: TGTGCCATCAGTGAGTCGGGTGATCAGCCCCAGCATTTT. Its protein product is CAISESGDQPQHF.

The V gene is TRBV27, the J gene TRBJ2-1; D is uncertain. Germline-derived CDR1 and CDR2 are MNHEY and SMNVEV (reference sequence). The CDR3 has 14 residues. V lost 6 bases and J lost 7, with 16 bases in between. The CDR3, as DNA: TGTGCCAGCAGAGAGTGGACGGTCAAGAATGAGCAGTTCTTC. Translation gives CASREWTVKNEQFF.

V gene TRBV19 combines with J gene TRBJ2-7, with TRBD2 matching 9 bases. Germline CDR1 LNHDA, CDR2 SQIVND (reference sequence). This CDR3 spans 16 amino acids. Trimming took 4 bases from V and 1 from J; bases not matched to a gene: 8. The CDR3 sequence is CASSTASGRTSYEQYF. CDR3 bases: TGTGCCAGTAGTACCGCGAGCGGGAGGACATCCTACGAGCAGTACTTC.

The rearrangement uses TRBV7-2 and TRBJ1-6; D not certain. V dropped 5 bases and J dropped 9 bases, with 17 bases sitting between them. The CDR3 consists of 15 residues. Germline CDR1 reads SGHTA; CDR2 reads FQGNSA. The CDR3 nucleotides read TGTGCCAGCAGCCTCGAGTCGCGGCCGGGTTCACCCCTCCACTTT. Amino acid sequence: CASSLESRPGSPLHF.

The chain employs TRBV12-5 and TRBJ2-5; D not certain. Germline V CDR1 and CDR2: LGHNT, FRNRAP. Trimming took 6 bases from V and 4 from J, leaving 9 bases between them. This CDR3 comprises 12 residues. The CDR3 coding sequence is TGTGCTAGTGGGCGCTCAGGAGAGACCCAGTACTTC. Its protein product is CASGRSGETQYF.